This TCR beta chain was profiled in a study of CD8 T cells in ankylosing spondylitis. The length of the CDR3 is 15 residues. Germline V lookup: CDR1 SGHRS, CDR2 YFSETQ. J gave up 6 bases and V 4 bases, and 3 bases lay outside the gene matches. Libraries for TCR beta were made by quantitative 5'-RACE with molecular barcodes. TCRdb independently ran MiXCR on the 5' RACE reads; one entry per CDR3 protein. Of about 130,000 distinct CDR3 sequences listed, around 7% are singletons. Study-wide findings and caveats: Disease-linked clones had a CD8+ phenotype and relatively low frequency in peripheral blood. The study looked at matched synovial fluid samples from ankylosing spondylitis patients. Disease-linked clones were reported to be significantly enriched there. Apparently characteristic of ankylosing spondylitis blood was a TCR beta motif (under ten highly homologous variants).

This clonotype appeared many times. Antigen specificity is unknown. Sequenced material: blood, either unsorted or a sorted T cell fraction (not recorded which). The chain employs TRBV5-1 and TRBJ2-1; 14 bases match TRBD2. The source is a male donor with ankylosing spondylitis or in good health (not recorded which). CDR3 loop: CASSLTSGRANEQFF. DNA of the CDR3: TGCGCCAGCAGCCTGACTAGCGGGAGGGCCAATGAGCAGTTCTTC.